Following are 21 T cell receptor beta chains from one sample sequenced in a study of blood T cell repertoires in COVID-19. Profiled with immunoSEQ multiplex PCR; TCRdb holds only in-frame clones, not every one. The table records 56,000 or so clones, around nine tenths of them present only once. The specimen sequenced was peripheral blood. The receptor set was obtained from a woman aged 80 or older with active COVID-19.

This clone was observed a few times. V is TRBV4-2 and J is TRBJ2-3, with 7 bases fitting TRBD1. This CDR3 is built from 15 residues. From germline, CDR1 is LGHNA and CDR2 YNFKEQ. The ends lost 5 bases at V and 4 bases at J; junction bases unmatched: 9. CDR3 amino acids: CASSEGADGADTQYF. CDR3 DNA: TGTGCCAGCAGCGAGGGGGCGGATGGCGCAGATACGCAGTATTTT.

The gene calls are TRBV12-3 or TRBV12-4 and TRBJ2-5; 7 bases match TRBD1. Trimming took 6 bases from V and 1 from J; bases not matched to a gene: 2. CDR3 length equals 13 residues. CDR3: CASRWTGQETQYF. CDR3 DNA sequence: TGTGCCAGCAGGTGGACAGGCCAAGAGACCCAGTACTTC.

This chain links TRBV18 with TRBJ1-3; D remains unclear. Germline values: CDR1 KGHSH, CDR2 LQKENI. This CDR3 has 16 residues. V was trimmed by 0 bases and J by 0 bases, leaving 9 bases between them. CDR3 amino acids: CASSPPLRGSGNTIYF. The CDR3 coding sequence is TGTGCCAGCTCACCACCTCTTCGGGGCTCTGGAAACACCATATATTTT. Variable domain in full (rest from reference TRBV18 and TRBJ1-3): NAGVMQNPRHLVRRRGQEARLRCSPMKGHSHVYWYRQLPEEGLKFMVYLQKENIIDESGMPKERFSAEFPKEGPSILRIQQVVRGDSAAYFCASSPPLRGSGNTIYFGEGSWLTVV.

This sequence joins TRBV7-8 and TRBJ1-6; D is perhaps TRBD1 (5 bases). V lost 5 bases and J lost 6, with 11 bases in between. This CDR3 has 14 amino acids. Germline V gene sequence: CDR1 SGHVS, CDR2 FQNEAQ. CDR3 bases: TGTGCCAGCAGCGTCGACAGTATTAATTCACCCCTCCACTTT. It encodes CASSVDSINSPLHF.

The V call is TRBV4-1, the J call TRBJ2-2; 10 bases fit TRBD2. With 0 bases clipped from V and 6 bases from J, the junction kept 4 bases outside the gene matches. Looked up from germline, CDR1 is MGHRA and CDR2 is YSYEKL. The CDR3 sequence is 16 residues long. For the CDR3, the DNA is TGCGCCAGCAGCCAAGATAGGAGCGGGGGGGCCGGGGAGCTGTTTTTT. It is translated as CASSQDRSGGAGELFF.

This sequence joins TRBV6-1 and TRBJ2-1, with TRBD2 as a possible D gene (5 bases). The germline V and J ends were trimmed by 0 bases and 4 bases, with 10 bases remaining between them. CDR3 length equals 15 residues. In germline, CDR1 is MNHNS, CDR2 SASEGT. The CDR3 here is CASSEAPSPYNEQFF. In nucleotides, the CDR3 is TGTGCCAGCAGTGAAGCCCCTAGCCCTTACAATGAGCAGTTCTTC.

This clone was picked up a small number of times. The V gene is TRBV28, the J gene TRBJ1-2, with TRBD1 identical over 9 bases. Germline trimming cut 7 bases from V and 4 bases from J; bases unmatched to any gene: 10. Germline CDR1 reads MDHEN; CDR2 reads SYDVKM. The CDR3 length is 15 residues. The CDR3 bases are TGTGCCAGCAACACAGGGGGCTCTCATGGCTATGGCTACACCTTC. Protein: CASNTGGSHGYGYTF.

The chain recombines TRBV7-8 with TRBJ1-1, with TRBD1 matching over 8 bases. V was clipped by 5 bases and J by 3 bases; unmatched bases: 8. The CDR3 has 15 amino acids. From germline, CDR1 is SGHVS and CDR2 FQNEAQ. CDR3 protein: CASSPRQGPYTEAFF. The CDR3 nucleotides read TGTGCCAGCAGCCCCCGACAGGGGCCATACACTGAAGCTTTCTTT.

This rearrangement joins TRBV20-1 to TRBJ2-7, with 14 bases that match TRBD2. V shed 3 bases and J 2 bases; nucleotides not matched to a gene: 6. This CDR3 has 16 residues. The V gene's germline CDR1 is DFQATT and CDR2 SNEGSKA (reference sequence). The CDR3 is CSASGGLAGVTYEQYF. The CDR3 DNA sequence: TGCAGTGCTAGTGGGGGACTAGCGGGGGTCACCTACGAGCAGTACTTC.

The chain recombines TRBV6-2 or TRBV6-3 with TRBJ1-2; D remains ambiguous. CDR1 and CDR2 from the germline V gene are MNHEY and SVGEGT. The length of the CDR3 is 13 residues. V was cut by 4 bases and J by 4 bases, with 10 bases left in between. Here the CDR3 reads CASSFRGAYGYTF. The CDR3 bases are TGTGCCAGCAGTTTTCGGGGTGCCTATGGCTACACCTTC.

This sequence joins TRBV15 and TRBJ2-3; no firm D call. The ends were cut back, 0 bases at V and 2 bases at J, with 3 bases in the middle. Per germline, CDR1 LNHNV and CDR2 YYDKDF (reference sequence). This CDR3 contains 13 residues. CDR3 sequence (DNA): TGTGCCACCAGCAGAGATTACACAGATACGCAGTATTTT. Amino acids: CATSRDYTDTQYF.

This chain uses TRBV5-4 with TRBJ2-5; 13 nucleotides line up with TRBD2. The CDR3 has 17 amino acids. The V gene's germline CDR1 is SGHNT and CDR2 YYREEE (reference sequence). V shed 3 bases, J shed 5 bases, and the junction held 10 bases outside the gene matches. CDR3 protein: CASSSGTSGVPGETQYF. The CDR3, as DNA: TGTGCCAGCAGCTCCGGGACTAGCGGGGTCCCGGGGGAGACCCAGTACTTC. The full variable domain, rest sourced from reference TRBV5-4 and TRBJ2-5, is ETGVTQSPTHLIKTRGQQVTLRCSSQSGHNTVSWYQQALGQGPQFIFQYYREEENGRGNFPPRFSGLQFPNYSSELNVNALELDDSALYLCASSSGTSGVPGETQYFGPGTRLLVL.

The chain links TRBV19 to TRBJ2-5, with 14 bases matching TRBD2. Germline CDR1 is LNHDA and CDR2 is SQIVND (reference sequence). The CDR3 sequence is 18 residues long. V gave up 0 bases and J gave up 6 bases; unmatched junction bases: 9. The chain's CDR3 is CASSIDLSTSGGAKTQYF. CDR3 nucleotides: TGTGCCAGTAGTATAGATCTATCGACTAGCGGGGGGGCGAAGACCCAGTACTTC.

The rearrangement uses TRBV5-6 and TRBJ2-4; 8 bases fit TRBD2. Germline CDR1 SGHDT, CDR2 YYEEEE. After removal of 3 bases from V and 11 bases from J, the junction contained 13 bases not matched to a gene. The CDR3 totals 15 residues. Here the CDR3 reads CASSSFGRGEIVQYF. The CDR3 bases are TGTGCCAGCAGCTCCTTTGGGCGGGGGGAAATCGTTCAGTACTTC.

V and J are TRBV29-1 and TRBJ2-7, with 9 bases lining up with TRBD1. In germline, CDR1 is SQVTM, CDR2 ANQGSEA. Trimming removed 3 bases from V and 4 bases from J; junction bases left unmatched: 1. This CDR3 region has 12 residues. CDR3 sequence reads: CSVDGQGYEQYF. The CDR3 region has the DNA TGCAGCGTTGACGGACAGGGGTACGAGCAGTACTTC.

This clone was seen only once. This chain uses TRBV7-2 with TRBJ1-2; D is uncertain. Germline V gives CDR1 SGHTA, CDR2 FQGNSA. Between the trimmed V and J ends, which lost 4 bases and 8 bases, there was a span of 8 bases. The CDR3 has 11 residues. DNA of the CDR3: TGTGCCAGCAGCTCTCGGGAGGGCTACACCTTC. Translated, it gives CASSSREGYTF. The whole variable domain, filled in from reference TRBV7-2 and TRBJ1-2, reads GAGVSQSPSNKVTEKGKDVELRCDPISGHTALYWYRQSLGQGLEFLIYFQGNSAPDKSGLPSDRFSAERTGGSVSTLTIQRTQQEDSAVYLCASSSREGYTFGSGTRLTVV.

This sequence joins TRBV28 and TRBJ1-5; 7 bases fit TRBD1. The CDR3 covers 12 residues. V lost 7 bases, J lost 10 bases, and 7 bases stayed unmatched. Germline V gene data show CDR1 as MDHEN and CDR2 as SYDVKM. The CDR3 loop reads CASMRDSPPQHF. The DNA for the CDR3 is TGTGCCAGCATGCGGGACAGTCCCCCCCAGCATTTT.

J is TRBJ1-2 and V is TRBV24-1, with 8 bases that match TRBD1. Germline trimming cut 3 bases from V and 4 bases from J; bases unmatched to any gene: 6. The CDR3 totals 15 residues. Germline CDR1 reads KGHDR; CDR2 reads SFDVKD. For the CDR3, the DNA is TGTGCCACCAGTGATACAACAGGGGGTTCCTATGGCTACACCTTC. Residues: CATSDTTGGSYGYTF.

This clone was counted only a few times. V is TRBV19 and J is TRBJ2-3; tentative D call: TRBD2 (6 bases). The CDR3 spans 15 residues. The V gene lost 3 bases and the J gene lost 5 bases, with 15 bases spanning the gap. Germline lookup yields CDR1 LNHDA and CDR2 SQIVND (reference sequence). In DNA, the CDR3 is TGTGCCAGTAGTATCGGGGCCTACGGGGGAGATACGCAGTATTTT. It encodes CASSIGAYGGDTQYF.

V and J are TRBV5-4 and TRBJ2-7; possible D gene TRBD2, 6 bases. Per germline, CDR1 SGHNT and CDR2 YYREEE (reference sequence). V was trimmed by 0 bases and J by 0 bases, leaving 10 bases between them. CDR3 length equals 15 residues. The DNA of the CDR3 is TGTGCCAGCAGCTTGGGGGGGGTGCTCTCCTACGAGCAGTACTTC. Amino acid sequence: CASSLGGVLSYEQYF.

The CDR3 is CAWSKGTWDEQYF. CDR3 sequence (DNA): TGTGCCTGGAGTAAGGGGACATGGGACGAGCAGTACTTC. V is TRBV30 and J is TRBJ2-7; D might be TRBD1 (6 bases). Germline CDR1 GTSNPN, CDR2 SVGIG (reference sequence). The CDR3 sequence is 13 residues long. Trimming took off 2 bases at V and 5 bases at J, with 13 bases between the two ends.